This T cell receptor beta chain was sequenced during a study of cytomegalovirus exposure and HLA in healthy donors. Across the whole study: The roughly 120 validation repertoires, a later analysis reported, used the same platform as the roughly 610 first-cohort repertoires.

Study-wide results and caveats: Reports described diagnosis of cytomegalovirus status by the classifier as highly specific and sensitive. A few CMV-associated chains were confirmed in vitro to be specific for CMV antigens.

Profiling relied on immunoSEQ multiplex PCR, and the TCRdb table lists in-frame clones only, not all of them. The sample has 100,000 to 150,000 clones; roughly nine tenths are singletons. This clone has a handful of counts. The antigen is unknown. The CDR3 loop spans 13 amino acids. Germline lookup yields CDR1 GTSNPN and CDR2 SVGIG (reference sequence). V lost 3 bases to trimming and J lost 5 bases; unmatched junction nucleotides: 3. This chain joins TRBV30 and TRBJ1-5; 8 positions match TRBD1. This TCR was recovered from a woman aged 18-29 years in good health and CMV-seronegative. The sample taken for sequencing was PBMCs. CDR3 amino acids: CAWSGQGHQPQHF. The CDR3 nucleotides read TGTGCCTGGAGCGGACAGGGCCATCAGCCCCAGCATTTT.